This T cell receptor (beta chain) was documented in a study of cytomegalovirus exposure and HLA in healthy donors. Findings and caveats of the study: Subsequent analysis found a tendency for first-cohort TCR clusters to co-occur within the approximately 130 validation repertoires.

Turning to this clone: Antigen specificity is unknown.

The protocol was immunoSEQ multiplex PCR, while the TCRdb copy is restricted to in-frame clones and leaves out a portion. This table has a few hundred thousand clones, about 90% appearing once. The donors were part of the validation cohort of 120 subjects. That cohort was separate from the first cohort, which comprised fewer than 800 subjects. After removal of 5 bases from V and 9 bases from J, the junction contained 5 bases not matched to a gene. Germline V gene sequence: CDR1 MNHNS, CDR2 SASEGT. The CDR3 contains 14 residues. This clonotype was obtained from a woman aged 18-35 years in good health and CMV-seronegative. The source material was PBMCs. The V call is TRBV6-1, the J call TRBJ1-6; 9 nucleotides line up with TRBD1. The DNA for the CDR3 is TGTGCCAGCAGTACCCGGGACAGGGTTTCACCCCTCCACTTT. The encoded protein is CASSTRDRVSPLHF.